This TCR beta chain was recovered during a study of shared clonotypes between healthy human individuals. This CDR3 region has 14 residues. V lost 4 bases, J lost 0 bases, and 7 bases lay in between. Germline values: CDR1 MNHEY, CDR2 SVGAGI. TCRdb's table, derived via immunoSEQ multiplex PCR, lists solely in-frame clones and lacks some. The profile shows about 1,900,000 clones, 85% to 95% of them singletons. Selected positively for CCR7 and CD45RO-negative, naive CD8 cells excluded terminally differentiated effector memory CD45RA+ cells. This chain uses TRBV6-5 with TRBJ2-1; D gene unclear. Source material: naive CD8+ T cells sorted from blood. The TCR was taken from a man aged 18 to 29 in good health. The CDR3 loop is CASSSYDSYNEQFF. In DNA, the CDR3 is TGTGCCAGCAGTTCTTATGACTCCTACAATGAGCAGTTCTTC.